The 20 T cell receptor beta chains listed next were all sequenced from one sample in a study of blood T cell repertoires in COVID-19. The assay was immunoSEQ multiplex PCR, and TCRdb's table has in-frame clones only and misses some. The sample records 200,000 to 250,000 clones, around nine tenths being singletons. Sample: peripheral blood. These receptor sequences come from a man in his fifties with COVID-19, enrolled during active disease.

The V and J genes are TRBV9 and TRBJ2-3, with D possibly matching TRBD2 (6 bases). This CDR3 region has 16 residues. Germline V gene lookup returns CDR1 SGDLS and CDR2 YYNGEE. Trimming left V 3 bases short and J 6 bases short, with 20 bases between. The CDR3 DNA follows: TGTGCCAGCAGCGCCACGGTGGGGGGAGGATCTGATACGCAGTATTTT. Protein sequence: CASSATVGGGSDTQYF.

This sequence joins TRBV3-1 (or the pseudogene TRBV3-2) and TRBJ2-2; a weak D match, TRBD2 (5 bases). V lost 2 bases to trimming and J lost 1 base, with 11 bases between them. The CDR3 covers 16 residues. The germline gives CDR1 LGHDT, CDR2 YNNKEL (reference sequence). The CDR3 is CASSQHPSLNTGELFF. DNA for the CDR3: TGTGCCAGCAGCCAACACCCTAGCCTGAACACCGGGGAGCTGTTTTTT.

This chain links TRBV4-3 with TRBJ2-7; D remains unclear. This CDR3 region has 13 residues. Germline V CDR1 and CDR2: LGHNA, YSLEER. V was pared by 0 bases and J by 4 bases, with 7 bases between. The CDR3 protein is CASSQEPEYEQYF. The CDR3 nucleotides read TGCGCCAGCAGCCAAGAGCCCGAGTACGAGCAGTACTTC.

The V call is TRBV6-5, the J call TRBJ1-2; unclear D gene. Deletions cut 4 bases from V and 1 base from J, with 13 bases between. The CDR3 spans 15 residues. Germline assignment: CDR1 MNHEY and CDR2 SVGAGI. For the CDR3, the DNA is TGTGCCAGCAGTTCGCCTATGACAAGTAACTATGGCTACACCTTC. Protein product: CASSSPMTSNYGYTF.

J is TRBJ2-4 and V is TRBV21-1; the table gives TRBD2 as D, unverified against the DNA. TRBV21-1 counts as a pseudogene. The CDR3 totals 19 residues. The CDR3 DNA reads as TGTGCCAGCAGCAAAGTATCGGTAGGCGGGAGGGCGACCAAAAACATTCAGTACTTC. This translates into CASSKVSVGGRATKNIQYF.

The rearrangement joins TRBV7-9 to TRBJ1-1, with D perhaps TRBD1 (6 bases). From germline, CDR1 is SEHNR and CDR2 FQNEAQ (reference sequence). Trimming removed 5 bases from V and 0 bases from J, with 10 bases in between. CDR3 length: 14 amino acids. The CDR3 region is CASSQQGMNTEAFF. Written as DNA, the CDR3 is TGTGCCAGCAGCCAACAGGGAATGAACACTGAAGCTTTCTTT.

The V call is TRBV7-8, the J call TRBJ1-6, with D tentatively TRBD1 (6 bases). V lost 5 bases, J lost 14 bases, and 19 bases lay in between. Germline CDR1 reads SGHVS; CDR2 reads FQNEAQ. CDR3 size: 14 residues. CDR3: CASSLGGGYSTLHF. The DNA for the CDR3 is TGTGCCAGCAGCCTCGGTGGGGGCTATTCCACCCTCCACTTT. Supplemented by reference TRBV7-8 and TRBJ1-6, the full variable domain reads GAGVSQSPRYKVAKRGQDVALRCDPISGHVSLFWYQQALGQGPEFLTYFQNEAQLDKSGLPSDRFFAERPEGSVSTLKIQRTQQEDSAVYLCASSLGGGYSTLHFGNGTRLTVT.

The rearrangement links TRBV9 to TRBJ2-1; D is possibly TRBD2 (6 bases). Germline CDR1 is SGDLS and CDR2 is YYNGEE. With 3 bases removed from V and 5 bases from J, the gap between germline ends came to 21 bases. The CDR3 loop spans 17 amino acids. The CDR3 region is CASSASAGRSINNEQFF. In DNA form, the CDR3 reads TGTGCCAGCAGCGCATCGGCGGGACGTAGTATCAACAATGAGCAGTTCTTC.

The V call is TRBV30, the J call TRBJ1-5, with TRBD1 matching 8 bases. CDR3 size: 14 residues. Losses at the gene ends were 1 base for V and 7 bases for J; bases not matched to a gene: 6. Germline values: CDR1 GTSNPN, CDR2 SVGIG (reference sequence). This CDR3 is CAWSDPGGYQPQHF. In DNA, the CDR3 is TGTGCCTGGAGTGACCCAGGGGGCTACCAGCCCCAGCATTTT.

The CDR3 is CASSLEGASITNEKLFF. Written as DNA, the CDR3 is TGTGCCAGCAGCTTGGAGGGGGCGTCGATAACTAATGAAAAACTGTTTTTT. This rearrangement joins TRBV5-5 to TRBJ1-4, with 7 bases matching TRBD1. This CDR3 is built from 17 residues. Losses at the gene ends were 0 bases for V and 1 base for J; bases not matched to a gene: 6. Germline loops: CDR1 SGHKS, CDR2 YYEKEE (reference sequence). Full variable domain (remainder filled in from reference TRBV5-5 and TRBJ1-4): DAGVTQSPTHLIKTRGQQVTLRCSPISGHKSVSWYQQVLGQGPQFIFQYYEKEERGRGNFPDRFSARQFPNYSSELNVNALLLGDSALYLCASSLEGASITNEKLFFGSGTQLSVL.

The V gene is TRBV10-3, the J gene TRBJ1-2, with TRBD1 matching over 9 bases. J gave up 8 bases and V 5 bases, and 18 bases lay outside the gene matches. In germline, CDR1 is ENHRY, CDR2 SYGVKD. The CDR3 contains 17 residues. CDR3 protein: CAISRRPGQGLVKGYTF. The CDR3 DNA is TGTGCCATCAGTAGAAGGCCGGGACAGGGCCTCGTGAAGGGCTACACCTTC.

This chain uses TRBV5-4 with TRBJ2-5; D perhaps matches TRBD2 (5 bases). V was trimmed by 4 bases and J by 5 bases, leaving 15 bases between them. This CDR3 region has 14 residues. Germline CDR1 reads SGHNT; CDR2 reads YYREEE (reference sequence). The CDR3 DNA reads TGTGCCAGCAGCCAAGGACTGCTCTTGGAGACCCAGTACTTC. It yields the protein CASSQGLLLETQYF.

The rearrangement joins TRBV5-1 to TRBJ2-1; 8 nucleotides match TRBD1. J was trimmed by 7 bases and V by 4 bases; bases with no gene match: 16. The CDR3 length is 17 residues. Germline V gene data show CDR1 as SGHRS and CDR2 as YFSETQ. CDR3 DNA: TGCGCCAGCAGCCCCAACCCAGTGGCAGGGGGCCTGAATGAGCAGTTCTTC. This translates into CASSPNPVAGGLNEQFF.

This rearrangement joins TRBV29-1 to TRBJ1-5, with TRBD1 identical over 9 bases. The CDR3 length is 13 residues. The germline CDR1 and CDR2 sequences are SQVTM and ANQGSEA. V shed 4 bases, J shed 5 bases, and the junction held 3 bases outside the gene matches. In DNA, the CDR3 is TGCAGCGTTGCACAGGGGGCGGATCAGCCCCAGCATTTT. It encodes CSVAQGADQPQHF. The whole variable domain, filled in from reference TRBV29-1 and TRBJ1-5, reads SAVISQKPSRDICQRGTSLTIQCQVDSQVTMMFWYRQQPGQSLTLIATANQGSEATYESGFVIDKFPISRPNLTFSTLTVSNMSPEDSSIYLCSVAQGADQPQHFGDGTRLSIL.

The rearrangement links TRBV11-1 to TRBJ1-1, with D maybe TRBD1 (6 bases). The CDR3 is made up of 13 amino acids. Germline loops: CDR1 SGHAT, CDR2 FQDESV (reference sequence). V lost 3 bases, J lost 8 bases, and 13 bases lay in between. The CDR3 sequence: CASSFITGPEAFF. DNA for the CDR3: TGTGCCAGCAGCTTTATCACAGGGCCGGAAGCTTTCTTT.

This clone was found a few times. The V call is TRBV5-1, the J call TRBJ2-5, with 9 bases fitting TRBD2. The junction had 9 bases not matched to a gene; V was cut back by 0 bases and J by 0 bases. The CDR3 is made up of 18 amino acids. Germline V gene data show CDR1 as SGHRS and CDR2 as YFSETQ. The chain's CDR3 is CASSLGILAGMYQETQYF. In DNA, the CDR3 is TGCGCCAGCAGCTTGGGCATACTAGCGGGCATGTACCAAGAGACCCAGTACTTC. The whole variable domain, filled in from reference TRBV5-1 and TRBJ2-5, reads KAGVTQTPRYLIKTRGQQVTLSCSPISGHRSVSWYQQTPGQGLQFLFEYFSETQRNKGNFPGRFSGRQFSNSRSEMNVSTLELGDSALYLCASSLGILAGMYQETQYFGPGTRLLVL.

Notes on this clone: One end of the junction fails to match germline, which may point to a read error. V usage is TRBV2 and J usage is TRBJ2-7, with 9 bases lining up with TRBD2. The CDR3 is 15 residues long. The germline CDR1 and CDR2 sequences are SNHLY and FYNNEI. CDR3 in DNA: TGTGCCAGCAGGGAAGGACTAGCGAGAACCTACGAGCAGTACTTC. It is translated as CASREGLARTYEQYF.

The rearrangement links TRBV10-3 to TRBJ2-5, with 9 bases lining up with TRBD2. The V gene end was trimmed by 5 bases and the J gene end by 0 bases; junction bases not matched to a gene: 1. The germline CDR1 and CDR2 sequences are ENHRY and SYGVKD. This CDR3 contains 14 residues. CDR3 DNA: TGTGCCATCAGTCAGCGGGGGGACCAAGAGACCCAGTACTTC. Encoded protein: CAISQRGDQETQYF.

J is TRBJ1-4 and V is TRBV5-8; no reliable D call. CDR3 size: 17 residues. Germline CDR1 is SGHTS and CDR2 is YDEGEE. V lost 4 bases, J lost 4 bases, and 20 bases lay in between. CDR3 in amino acids: CASSPVYEGLSNEKLFF. CDR3 DNA: TGTGCCAGCAGCCCGGTTTACGAGGGTTTAAGTAATGAAAAACTGTTTTTT.

This clone was recorded a few times. Other DNA sequences in this specimen translate into the identical CDR3. CDR3 nucleotides: TGCGCCAGCAGCCCCGACTTGAACACCGGGGAGCTGTTTTTT. It is translated as CASSPDLNTGELFF. The V call is TRBV5-1, the J call TRBJ2-2; D is uncertain. V shed 4 bases and J shed 1 base, with 8 bases lying between them. Germline assignment: CDR1 SGHRS and CDR2 YFSETQ. This CDR3 is 14 amino acids long.